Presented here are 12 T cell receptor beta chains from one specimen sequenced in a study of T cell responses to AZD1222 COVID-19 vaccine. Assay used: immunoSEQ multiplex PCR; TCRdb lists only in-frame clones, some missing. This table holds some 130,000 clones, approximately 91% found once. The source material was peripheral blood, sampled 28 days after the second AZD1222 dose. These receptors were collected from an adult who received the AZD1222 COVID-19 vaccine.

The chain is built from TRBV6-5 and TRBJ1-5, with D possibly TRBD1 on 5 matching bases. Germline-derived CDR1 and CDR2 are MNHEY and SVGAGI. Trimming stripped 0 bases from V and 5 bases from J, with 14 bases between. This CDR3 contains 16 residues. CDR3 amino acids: CASSYSGGTGYQPQHF. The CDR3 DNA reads TGTGCCAGCAGTTACTCGGGGGGGACGGGTTATCAGCCCCAGCATTTT.

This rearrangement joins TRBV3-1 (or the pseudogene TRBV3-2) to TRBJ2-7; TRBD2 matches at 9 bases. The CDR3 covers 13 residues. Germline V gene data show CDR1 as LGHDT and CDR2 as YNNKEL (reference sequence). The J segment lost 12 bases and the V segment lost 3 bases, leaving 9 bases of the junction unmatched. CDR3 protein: CASSHSSGVGTYF. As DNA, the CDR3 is TGTGCCAGCAGCCATTCTAGCGGGGTGGGGACGTACTTC.

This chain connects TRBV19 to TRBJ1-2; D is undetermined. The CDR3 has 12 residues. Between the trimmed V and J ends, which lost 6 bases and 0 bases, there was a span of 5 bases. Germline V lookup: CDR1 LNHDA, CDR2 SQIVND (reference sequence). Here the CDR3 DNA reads TGTGCCAGTAGGGAGGCTAACTATGGCTACACCTTC. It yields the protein CASREANYGYTF.

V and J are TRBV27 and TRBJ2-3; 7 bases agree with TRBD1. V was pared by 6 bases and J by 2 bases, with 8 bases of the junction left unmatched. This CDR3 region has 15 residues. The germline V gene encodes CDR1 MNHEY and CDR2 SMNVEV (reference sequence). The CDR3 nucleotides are TGTGCCAGCAGCCCGGACAGGAGCCCCACAGATACGCAGTATTTT. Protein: CASSPDRSPTDTQYF.

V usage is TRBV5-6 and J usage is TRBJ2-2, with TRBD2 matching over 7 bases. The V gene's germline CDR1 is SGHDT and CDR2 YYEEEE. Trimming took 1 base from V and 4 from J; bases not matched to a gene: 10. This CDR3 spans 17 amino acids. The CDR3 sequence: CASSLRYTGGSTGELFF. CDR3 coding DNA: TGTGCCAGCAGCTTGAGATATACGGGAGGATCCACCGGGGAGCTGTTTTTT.

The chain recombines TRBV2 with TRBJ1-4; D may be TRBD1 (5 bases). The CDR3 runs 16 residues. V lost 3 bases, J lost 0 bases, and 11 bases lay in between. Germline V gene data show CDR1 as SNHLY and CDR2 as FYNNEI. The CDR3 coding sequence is TGTGCCAGCAGTGAGGAGGGGACCACAACTAATGAAAAACTGTTTTTT. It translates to CASSEEGTTTNEKLFF.

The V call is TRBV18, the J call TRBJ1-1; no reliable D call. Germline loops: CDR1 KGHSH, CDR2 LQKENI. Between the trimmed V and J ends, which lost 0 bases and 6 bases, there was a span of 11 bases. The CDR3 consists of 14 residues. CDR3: CASSPPNGMAEAFF. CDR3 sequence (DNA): TGTGCCAGCTCACCACCGAATGGAATGGCTGAAGCTTTCTTT.

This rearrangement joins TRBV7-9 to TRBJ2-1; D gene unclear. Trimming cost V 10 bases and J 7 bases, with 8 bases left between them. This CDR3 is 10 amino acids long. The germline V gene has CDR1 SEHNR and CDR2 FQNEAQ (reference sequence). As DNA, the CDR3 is TGTGCCACCACCGGAAATGAGCAGTTCTTC. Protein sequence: CATTGNEQFF. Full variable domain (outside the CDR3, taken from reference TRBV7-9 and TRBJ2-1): DTGVSQNPRHKITKRGQNVTFRCDPISEHNRLYWYRQTLGQGPEFLTYFQNEAQLEKSRLLSDRFSAERPKGSFSTLEIQRTEQGDSAMYLCATTGNEQFFGPGTRLTVL.

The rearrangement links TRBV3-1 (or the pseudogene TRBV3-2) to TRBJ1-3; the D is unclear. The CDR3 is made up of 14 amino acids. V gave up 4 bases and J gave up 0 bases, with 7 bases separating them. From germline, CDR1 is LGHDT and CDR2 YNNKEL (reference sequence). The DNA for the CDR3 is TGTGCCAGCAGCCCAGCAAACTCTGGAAACACCATATATTTT. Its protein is CASSPANSGNTIYF.

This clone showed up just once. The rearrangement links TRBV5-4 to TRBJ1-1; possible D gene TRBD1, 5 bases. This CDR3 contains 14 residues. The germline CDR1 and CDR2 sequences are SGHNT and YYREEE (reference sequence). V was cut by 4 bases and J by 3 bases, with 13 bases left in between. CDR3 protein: CASSPGLGDTEAFF. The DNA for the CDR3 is TGTGCCAGCAGCCCCGGACTGGGGGACACTGAAGCTTTCTTT.

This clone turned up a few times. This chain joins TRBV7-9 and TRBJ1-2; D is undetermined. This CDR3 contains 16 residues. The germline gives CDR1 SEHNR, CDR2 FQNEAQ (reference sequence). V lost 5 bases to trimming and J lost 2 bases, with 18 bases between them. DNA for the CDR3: TGTGCCAGCAGCCACCTCGGGGAAGGCGGCAACTATGGCTACACCTTC. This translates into CASSHLGEGGNYGYTF.

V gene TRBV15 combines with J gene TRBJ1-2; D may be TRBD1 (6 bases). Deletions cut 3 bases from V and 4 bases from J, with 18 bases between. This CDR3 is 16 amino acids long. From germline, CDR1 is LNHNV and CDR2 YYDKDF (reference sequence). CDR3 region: CATSSLRGGHAYGYTF. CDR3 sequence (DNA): TGTGCCACCAGCAGCCTACGGGGGGGACACGCCTATGGCTACACCTTC. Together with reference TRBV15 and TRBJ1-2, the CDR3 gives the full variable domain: DAMVIQNPRYQVTQFGKPVTLSCSQTLNHNVMYWYQQKSSQAPKLLFHYYDKDFNNEADTPDNFQSRRPNTSFCFLDIRSPGLGDTAMYLCATSSLRGGHAYGYTFGSGTRLTVV.